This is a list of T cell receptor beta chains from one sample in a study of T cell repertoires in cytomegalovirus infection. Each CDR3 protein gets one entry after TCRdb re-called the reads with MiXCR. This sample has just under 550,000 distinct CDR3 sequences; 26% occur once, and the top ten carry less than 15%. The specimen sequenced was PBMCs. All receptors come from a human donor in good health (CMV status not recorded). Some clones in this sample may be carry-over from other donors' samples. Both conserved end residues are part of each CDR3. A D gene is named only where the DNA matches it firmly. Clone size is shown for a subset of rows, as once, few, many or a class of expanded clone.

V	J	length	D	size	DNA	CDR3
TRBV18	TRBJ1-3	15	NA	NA	TGTGCCAGCTCACCGAACCGGGACGGTGGAAACACCATATATTTT	CASSPNRDGGNTIYF
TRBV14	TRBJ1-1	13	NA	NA	TGTGCCAGCAGCCAACAGGTGTACACTGAAGCTTTCTTT	CASSQQVYTEAFF
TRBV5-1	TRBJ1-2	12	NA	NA	TGCGCCAGCAGCTTAGGTCACAGTGGCTACACCTTC	CASSLGHSGYTF
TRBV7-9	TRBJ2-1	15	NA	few	TGTGCCAGCAGTGGGACACGGTACTCCTACAATGAGCAGTTCTTC	CASSGTRYSYNEQFF
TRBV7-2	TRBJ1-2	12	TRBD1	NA	TGTGCCAGCAGCTCGGACAGGGCGGGCCACACCTTC	CASSSDRAGHTF
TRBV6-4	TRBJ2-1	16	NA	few	TGTGCCAGCAGTGACCATCGGGGGAGCTCCTACAATGAGCAGTTCTTC	CASSDHRGSSYNEQFF
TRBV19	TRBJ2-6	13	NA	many	TGTGCCAGTAGTATGGCCGGGGCCAACGTCCTGACTTTC	CASSMAGANVLTF
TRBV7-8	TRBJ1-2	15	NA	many	TGTGCCAGCAGCTCCCGGGCGGGGCTGTGGTATGGCTACACCTTC	CASSSRAGLWYGYTF
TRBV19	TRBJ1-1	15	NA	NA	TGTGCCAGTAAAAGCACAGGGAGGAGGAACACTGAAGCTTTCTTT	CASKSTGRRNTEAFF
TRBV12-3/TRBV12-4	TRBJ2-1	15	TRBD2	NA	TGTGCCAGTGACTTTGCAGCGGGAGGTATAGGTGAGCAGTTCTTC	CASDFAAGGIGEQFF
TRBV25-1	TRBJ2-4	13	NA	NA	TGTGCCAGCAGTGACAGTCGTGCGGACATTCAGTACTTC	CASSDSRADIQYF
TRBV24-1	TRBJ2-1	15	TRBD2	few	TGTGCCACCAGTGATTTAGCGGGAGGGAGCGATGAGCAGTTCTTC	CATSDLAGGSDEQFF
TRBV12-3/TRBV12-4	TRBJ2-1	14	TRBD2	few	TGTGCCAGCGCCCTAGCGGGAGGGTACAATGAGCAGTTCTTC	CASALAGGYNEQFF
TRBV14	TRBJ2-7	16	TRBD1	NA	TGTGCCAGCAGCCTATCGAGGACAGGGCGATCCTACGAGCAGTACTTC	CASSLSRTGRSYEQYF
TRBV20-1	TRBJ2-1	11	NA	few	TGCAGTGCTCAGTGGGGGTATGAGCAGTTCTTC	CSAQWGYEQFF
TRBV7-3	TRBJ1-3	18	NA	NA	TGTGCCAGCAGCTTAACCCCCCCTAGCAGCCTCAGCGGTAACACCATATATTTT	CASSLTPPSSLSGNTIYF
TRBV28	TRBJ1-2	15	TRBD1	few	TGTGCCAGCAGAGGACAGGGGTCCGGACTCTATGGCTACACCTTC	CASRGQGSGLYGYTF
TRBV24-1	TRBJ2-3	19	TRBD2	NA	TGTGCCACCAGTGACGCTACCAGACTAGCGGGAGGGCCGGCAGATACGCAGTATTTT	CATSDATRLAGGPADTQYF
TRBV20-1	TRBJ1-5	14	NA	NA	TGCAGTGCTAGTACAGGCGGAACCGATCAGCCCCAGCATTTT	CSASTGGTDQPQHF
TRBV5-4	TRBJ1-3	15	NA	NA	TGTGCCAGCAGCCTGTGGGGGGCGTCTGGAAACACCATATATTTT	CASSLWGASGNTIYF
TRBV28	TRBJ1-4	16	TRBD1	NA	TGTGCCAGCAGTTTTAGGACAGGGGGTGGAATAGAAAAACTGTTTTTT	CASSFRTGGGIEKLFF
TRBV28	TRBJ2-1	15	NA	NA	TGTGCCAGCAGTTTTTTGGAGGGCTCCTACAATGAGCAGTTCTTC	CASSFLEGSYNEQFF
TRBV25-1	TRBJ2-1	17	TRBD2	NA	TGTGCCAGCAGTGAATCCCCGGGGACTAGCTATGGGGATGAGCAGTTCTTC	CASSESPGTSYGDEQFF
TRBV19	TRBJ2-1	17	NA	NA	TGTGACAGTAGTACTTCCATCGGTGAGGGTGGTTACAATGAGCAGTTCTTC	CDSSTSIGEGGYNEQFF
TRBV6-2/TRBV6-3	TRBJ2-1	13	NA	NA	TGTGCCAGCAGTTACCACGGGAGAAATGAGCAGTTCTTC	CASSYHGRNEQFF
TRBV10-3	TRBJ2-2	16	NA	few	TGTGCCATCAGGGGTGCTGCGACCGCGAACACCGGGGAGCTGTTTTTT	CAIRGAATANTGELFF
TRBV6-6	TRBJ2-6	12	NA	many	TGTGCCAGCAGTTGGGAGCGAAACGTCCTGACTTTC	CASSWERNVLTF
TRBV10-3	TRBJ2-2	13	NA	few	TGTGCCATCCTCCGGTCCGATAGGTGGGAGCTGTTTTTT	CAILRSDRWELFF
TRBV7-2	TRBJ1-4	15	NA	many	TGTGCCAGCAGCGGATCCAGGGGTAGCGGGGAAAAACTGTTTTTT	CASSGSRGSGEKLFF
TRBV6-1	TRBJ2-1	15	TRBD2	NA	TGTGCCAGCAGTGAACCTAGCGGGAGTTACAATGAGCAGTTCTTC	CASSEPSGSYNEQFF
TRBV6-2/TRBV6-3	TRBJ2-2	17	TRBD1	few	TGTGCCAGCAGTTACTCCAGGGGGCCCTTGAACACCGGGGAGCTGTTTTTT	CASSYSRGPLNTGELFF
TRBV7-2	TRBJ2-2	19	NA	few	TGTGCCAGCAGCCCAGGCTTGGGGCGCGGGGAAGGGAACACCGGGGAGCTGTTTTTT	CASSPGLGRGEGNTGELFF
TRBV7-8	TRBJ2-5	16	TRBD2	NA	TGTGCCAGCAGCTCGGGGCGGGGGAGAGGGCAAGAGACCCAGTACTTC	CASSSGRGRGQETQYF
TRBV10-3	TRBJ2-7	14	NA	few	TGTGCCATCAGTGAGTCTGGCAGGGAGTACGAGCAGTACTTC	CAISESGREYEQYF
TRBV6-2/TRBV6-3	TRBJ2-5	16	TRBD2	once	TGTGCCAGCAGTCTCTCAAGCGGGACCGGGCCGGAGACCCAGTACTTC	CASSLSSGTGPETQYF
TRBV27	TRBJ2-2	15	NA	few	TGTGCCAGCAGTTTATCAGCAGGGTCCACCGGGGAGCTGTTTTTT	CASSLSAGSTGELFF
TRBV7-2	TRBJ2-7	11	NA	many	TGTGCCAGCAGCTTATGGGATGGGCAGTACTTC	CASSLWDGQYF
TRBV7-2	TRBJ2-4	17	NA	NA	TGTGCCAGCAGCTTAGGGGGCAGGGGGGACGGTAGATACATTCAGTACTTC	CASSLGGRGDGRYIQYF
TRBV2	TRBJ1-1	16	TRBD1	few	TGTGCCAGCAGTGCCGATAGGGGGCGCGCGTTGCATGAAGCTTTCTTT	CASSADRGRALHEAFF
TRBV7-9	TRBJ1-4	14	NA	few	TGTGCCAGCAGCTTAGGAGAGTATAATGAAAAACTGTTTTTT	CASSLGEYNEKLFF